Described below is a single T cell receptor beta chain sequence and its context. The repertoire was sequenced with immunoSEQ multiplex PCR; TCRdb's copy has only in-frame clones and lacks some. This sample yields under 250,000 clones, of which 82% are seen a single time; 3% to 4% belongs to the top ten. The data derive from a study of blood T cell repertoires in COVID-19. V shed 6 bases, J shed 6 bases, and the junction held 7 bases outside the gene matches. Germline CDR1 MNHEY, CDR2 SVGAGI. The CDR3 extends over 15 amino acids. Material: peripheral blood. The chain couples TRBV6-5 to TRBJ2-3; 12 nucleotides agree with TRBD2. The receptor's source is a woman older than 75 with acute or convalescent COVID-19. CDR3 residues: CASRPSGTSGDTQYF. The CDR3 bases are TGTGCCAGCAGGCCCTCCGGGACTAGCGGGGATACGCAGTATTTT.